This T cell receptor (beta chain) comes out of a study of shared clonotypes between healthy human individuals. Only CD45RO-negative cells positively selected for CCR7 counted as naive CD8 cells, so terminally differentiated effector memory CD45RA+ cells were excluded. There were only Caucasian adults among the donors, and all lived in Nashville, Tennessee. The repertoire was sequenced with immunoSEQ multiplex PCR; TCRdb's copy has only in-frame clones and lacks some. The data contain some 2 million clones, roughly 95% of them singletons. This CDR3 region has 15 residues. Trimming took 4 bases from V and 5 from J, leaving 18 bases between them. In germline, CDR1 is SEHNR, CDR2 FQNEAQ (reference sequence).

The rearrangement joins TRBV7-9 to TRBJ2-7, with D uncertain. Sequenced material: naive CD8+ T cells sorted from blood. This receptor was obtained from a man between 18 and 29 years old in good health. The CDR3 here is CASSSRSGRPHEQYF. CDR3 DNA: TGTGCCAGCAGCTCCCGATCCGGCCGCCCTCACGAGCAGTACTTC.